This T cell receptor (beta chain) comes out of a study of tumour-infiltrating T cells in Burkitt lymphoma. Study-wide background: All epidemiological Burkitt lymphoma subtypes were represented in the cohort. Overall and progression-free survival were predicted by productive clonality.

Between the trimmed V and J ends, which lost 6 bases and 9 bases, there was a span of 15 bases. Looked up from germline, CDR1 is MDHEN and CDR2 is SYDVKM. The length of the CDR3 is 13 residues. This clone was recorded a few times. Libraries were prepared by immunoSEQ multiplex PCR; TCRdb keeps only in-frame clonotypes and omits some of them. The repertoire holds roughly 1,200 clones, with approximately 13% as singletons. This sequence was found in a human donor with Burkitt lymphoma. The sequencing input was tumor tissue. The chain joins TRBV28 to TRBJ2-1; tentatively, D is TRBD1 (5 bases). CDR3 amino acids: CASRTTHGAEQFF. The CDR3 nucleotides read TGTGCCAGCAGGACGACTCATGGGGCTGAGCAGTTCTTC.